This is a list of T cell receptor beta chains from one sample in a study of CD8 T cells in Susac syndrome. Each CDR3 protein is one row after TCRdb ran MiXCR on the immunoSEQ multiplex PCR reads. The repertoire includes roughly 110,000 distinct CDR3 sequences, around 93% of them detected once, and about 0.12% sits in the top ten. The sequenced sample consisted of CD8+ T cells from PBMCs. The receptors derive from a human donor in good health. Each CDR3 is given with its conserved first and last residue. A D gene is named only where the DNA matches it firmly. Some rows mark clone size as missing; the rest say once, few, many or name a class of expanded clone.

j_gene: TRBJ2-7; d_gene: TRBD2; abundance: NA; v_gene: TRBV29-1; CDR3aa: CSARLALSYEQYF; CDR3nt: TGCAGCGCTCGACTAGCGCTCTCCTACGAGCAGTACTTC
j_gene: TRBJ2-1; d_gene: NA; abundance: few; v_gene: TRBV3-1; CDR3aa: CASSQGGEQFF; CDR3nt: TGTGCCAGCAGCCAGGGAGGCGAGCAGTTCTTC
j_gene: TRBJ2-1; d_gene: TRBD2; abundance: NA; v_gene: TRBV5-1; CDR3aa: CASLLAGGGNEQFF; CDR3nt: TGCGCCAGCCTACTAGCGGGAGGCGGCAATGAGCAGTTCTTC
j_gene: TRBJ1-2; d_gene: NA; abundance: NA; v_gene: TRBV12-3/TRBV12-4; CDR3aa: CASSLIAQANYGYTF; CDR3nt: TGTGCCAGCAGTTTAATAGCCCAGGCTAACTATGGCTACACCTTC
j_gene: TRBJ1-5; d_gene: NA; abundance: NA; v_gene: TRBV20-1; CDR3aa: CSASLGVLQPQHF; CDR3nt: TGCAGTGCTAGTTTAGGGGTTTTACAGCCCCAGCATTTT
j_gene: TRBJ2-7; d_gene: TRBD1; abundance: once; v_gene: TRBV29-1; CDR3aa: CSVLRGNSYEQYF; CDR3nt: TGCAGCGTGCTCAGGGGGAACTCCTACGAGCAGTACTTC
j_gene: TRBJ2-3; d_gene: NA; abundance: NA; v_gene: TRBV29-1; CDR3aa: CSVEDFVQGLDTQYF; CDR3nt: TGCAGCGTTGAAGATTTTGTGCAGGGTCTAGATACGCAGTATTTT
j_gene: TRBJ2-3; d_gene: NA; abundance: once; v_gene: TRBV29-1; CDR3aa: CSVEDQGGPTDTQYF; CDR3nt: TGCAGCGTTGAAGATCAGGGGGGGCCGACAGATACGCAGTATTTT
j_gene: TRBJ1-1; d_gene: TRBD1; abundance: NA; v_gene: TRBV5-5; CDR3aa: CASSPRTGNTEAFF; CDR3nt: TGTGCCAGCAGCCCTCGGACAGGGAACACTGAAGCTTTCTTT
j_gene: TRBJ1-5; d_gene: NA; abundance: NA; v_gene: TRBV7-2; CDR3aa: CASSLSVETAYSNQPQHF; CDR3nt: TGTGCCAGCAGCCTCAGTGTCGAGACGGCGTATAGCAATCAGCCCCAGCATTTT
j_gene: TRBJ2-3; d_gene: TRBD2; abundance: NA; v_gene: TRBV12-3/TRBV12-4; CDR3aa: CASSIVLAASTDTQYF; CDR3nt: TGTGCCAGCAGCATCGTCCTAGCGGCTAGCACAGATACGCAGTATTTT
j_gene: TRBJ1-1; d_gene: TRBD1; abundance: NA; v_gene: TRBV6-1; CDR3aa: CASTVSGTAALNTEAFF; CDR3nt: TGTGCCAGCACAGTCTCCGGGACAGCCGCCCTGAACACTGAAGCTTTCTTT
j_gene: TRBJ2-3; d_gene: TRBD2; abundance: NA; v_gene: TRBV4-3; CDR3aa: CASSTSGTSLGTDTQYF; CDR3nt: TGCGCCAGCAGCACTAGCGGGACTTCCCTTGGCACAGATACGCAGTATTTT
j_gene: TRBJ1-2; d_gene: NA; abundance: NA; v_gene: TRBV2; CDR3aa: CASSARYGYTF; CDR3nt: TGTGCCAGCAGTGCTCGTTATGGCTACACCTTC
j_gene: TRBJ2-6; d_gene: NA; abundance: NA; v_gene: TRBV7-2; CDR3aa: CASSLASSGANVLTF; CDR3nt: TGTGCCAGCAGCTTAGCCAGCTCTGGGGCCAACGTCCTGACTTTC
j_gene: TRBJ2-1; d_gene: TRBD2; abundance: NA; v_gene: TRBV11-2; CDR3aa: CASSISGTGMYEQFF; CDR3nt: TGTGCCAGCAGTATTAGCGGGACTGGGATGTATGAGCAGTTCTTC
j_gene: TRBJ1-1; d_gene: NA; abundance: NA; v_gene: TRBV4-1; CDR3aa: CASSQREGDTEAFF; CDR3nt: TGCGCCAGCAGCCAACGGGAGGGGGACACTGAAGCTTTCTTT
j_gene: TRBJ1-4; d_gene: NA; abundance: NA; v_gene: TRBV20-1; CDR3aa: CSAAGTDDGTNEKLFF; CDR3nt: TGCAGTGCTGCCGGCACGGACGACGGGACTAATGAAAAACTGTTTTTT
j_gene: TRBJ1-1; d_gene: NA; abundance: once; v_gene: TRBV20-1; CDR3aa: CSGWENTEAFF; CDR3nt: TGCAGTGGCTGGGAGAACACTGAAGCTTTCTTT
j_gene: TRBJ1-1; d_gene: NA; abundance: NA; v_gene: TRBV20-1; CDR3aa: CSAPFGGPHWAEAFF; CDR3nt: TGCAGTGCCCCCTTCGGGGGACCCCATTGGGCTGAAGCTTTCTTT
j_gene: TRBJ2-5; d_gene: NA; abundance: NA; v_gene: TRBV6-1; CDR3aa: CASSIADYRETRETQYF; CDR3nt: TGTGCCAGCAGCATAGCCGATTACAGGGAAACCAGAGAGACCCAGTACTTC
j_gene: TRBJ2-1; d_gene: TRBD2; abundance: NA; v_gene: TRBV5-1; CDR3aa: CASSTRTSGSNNEQFF; CDR3nt: TGCGCCAGTTCAACACGGACTAGCGGGAGTAACAATGAGCAGTTCTTC
j_gene: TRBJ2-5; d_gene: TRBD1; abundance: NA; v_gene: TRBV29-1; CDR3aa: CSVVKGAEKGETQYF; CDR3nt: TGCAGCGTTGTGAAGGGGGCGGAGAAAGGAGAGACCCAGTACTTC
j_gene: TRBJ2-1; d_gene: TRBD2; abundance: NA; v_gene: TRBV18; CDR3aa: CASSPTGTSEDNEQFF; CDR3nt: TGTGCCAGCTCACCCACCGGGACTAGCGAGGACAATGAGCAGTTCTTC
j_gene: TRBJ2-2; d_gene: NA; abundance: once; v_gene: TRBV9; CDR3aa: CASSLGTTDTGELFF; CDR3nt: TGTGCCAGCAGCCTCGGGACGACCGACACCGGGGAGCTGTTTTTT
j_gene: TRBJ1-5; d_gene: NA; abundance: NA; v_gene: TRBV18; CDR3aa: CASSPKISNQPQHF; CDR3nt: TGTGCCAGCTCACCGAAAATTAGCAATCAGCCCCAGCATTTT
j_gene: TRBJ1-6; d_gene: TRBD1; abundance: NA; v_gene: TRBV5-1; CDR3aa: CASRQGQGTDSYNSPLHF; CDR3nt: TGCGCCAGCAGACAGGGACAGGGGACCGACTCCTATAATTCACCCCTCCACTTT
j_gene: TRBJ1-1; d_gene: NA; abundance: NA; v_gene: TRBV7-8; CDR3aa: CASSQQVLNTEAFF; CDR3nt: TGTGCCAGCAGCCAACAGGTCCTGAACACTGAAGCTTTCTTT
j_gene: TRBJ1-2; d_gene: TRBD1; abundance: NA; v_gene: TRBV4-2; CDR3aa: CASRGTGGAYGYTF; CDR3nt: TGTGCCAGCAGGGGGACAGGGGGCGCGTATGGCTACACCTTC
j_gene: TRBJ1-1; d_gene: NA; abundance: NA; v_gene: TRBV3-1; CDR3aa: CASSQDWGMNTEAFF; CDR3nt: TGTGCCAGCAGCCAAGATTGGGGAATGAACACTGAAGCTTTCTTT
j_gene: TRBJ2-7; d_gene: NA; abundance: few; v_gene: TRBV13; CDR3aa: CASSLDGNRAPYEQYF; CDR3nt: TGTGCCAGCAGCTTAGACGGGAACAGGGCCCCCTACGAGCAGTACTTC
j_gene: TRBJ2-3; d_gene: NA; abundance: NA; v_gene: TRBV29-1; CDR3aa: CSVDPGTDTQYF; CDR3nt: TGCAGCGTTGATCCGGGGACAGATACGCAGTATTTT
j_gene: TRBJ2-1; d_gene: NA; abundance: NA; v_gene: TRBV29-1; CDR3aa: CSVGGPSSYNEQFF; CDR3nt: TGCAGCGTTGGGGGACCGAGCTCCTACAATGAGCAGTTCTTC
j_gene: TRBJ1-4; d_gene: NA; abundance: NA; v_gene: TRBV4-3; CDR3aa: CASSLNIPTGVNEKLFF; CDR3nt: TGCGCCAGCAGCCTGAACATTCCGACAGGAGTTAATGAAAAACTGTTTTTT
j_gene: TRBJ2-1; d_gene: NA; abundance: NA; v_gene: TRBV5-6; CDR3aa: CASSLFSDEQFF; CDR3nt: TGTGCCAGCAGCTTGTTCTCGGACGAGCAGTTCTTC
j_gene: TRBJ1-3; d_gene: TRBD1; abundance: NA; v_gene: TRBV5-1; CDR3aa: CASSLGTQGANTIYF; CDR3nt: TGCGCCAGCAGCTTGGGGACCCAGGGGGCCAACACCATATATTTT
j_gene: TRBJ1-1; d_gene: NA; abundance: NA; v_gene: TRBV5-6; CDR3aa: CASSFQNTEAFF; CDR3nt: TGTGCCAGCAGCTTCCAGAACACTGAAGCTTTCTTT